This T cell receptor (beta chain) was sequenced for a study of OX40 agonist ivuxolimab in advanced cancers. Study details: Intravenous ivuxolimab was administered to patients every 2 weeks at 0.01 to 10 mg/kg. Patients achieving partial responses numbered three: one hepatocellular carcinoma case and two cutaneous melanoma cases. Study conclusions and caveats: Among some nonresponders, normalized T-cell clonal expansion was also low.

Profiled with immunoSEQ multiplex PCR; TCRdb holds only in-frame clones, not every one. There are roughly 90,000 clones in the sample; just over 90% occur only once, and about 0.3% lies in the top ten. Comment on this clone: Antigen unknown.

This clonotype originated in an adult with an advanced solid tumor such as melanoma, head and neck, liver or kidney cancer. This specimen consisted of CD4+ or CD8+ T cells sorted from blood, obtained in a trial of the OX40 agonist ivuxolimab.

CDR3 protein: CASSIGPPEAEKLFF. CDR3 DNA sequence: TGTGCCAGTAGTATAGGTCCCCCAGAAGCTGAAAAACTGTTTTTT. The V and J genes are TRBV19 and TRBJ1-4, with D unclear. Looked up from germline, CDR1 is LNHDA and CDR2 is SQIVND (reference sequence). The CDR3 covers 15 residues. V gave up 1 base and J gave up 7 bases, with 13 bases separating them.